This TCR beta chain was documented in a study of identical twins. One entry per CDR3 protein, called by TCRdb with MiXCR from the 5' RACE reads. The profile shows some 260,000 distinct CDR3 sequences, over 13% of them singletons. This clonotype was seen a few times. The CDR3 runs to 16 residues. CDR1 is LGHNT and CDR2 is FRNRAP in the germline V gene. V shed 0 bases and J shed 0 bases, with 12 bases lying between them. The chain employs TRBV12-5 and TRBJ2-7; D possibly corresponds to TRBD1 (6 bases). Sample: memory (CD45RO+) T cells sorted from blood. The TCR originated in a woman younger than 35 in good health. In DNA, the CDR3 is TGTGCTAGTGGTTTGGTACGGTTGGACAGCTCCTACGAGCAGTACTTC. Amino acid sequence: CASGLVRLDSSYEQYF. Full variable domain (remainder filled in from reference TRBV12-5 and TRBJ2-7): DARVTQTPRHKVTEMGQEVTMRCQPILGHNTVFWYRQTMMQGLELLAYFRNRAPLDDSGMPKDRFSAEMPDATLATLKIQPSEPRDSAVYFCASGLVRLDSSYEQYFGPGTRLTVT.